The sequence of this T cell receptor beta chain was determined in a study of T-cell reconstitution after alpha-beta-depleted transplantation in children. Points from the study as a whole: Surviving recipient cells, namely T cells and thymic progenitors, were the source of high day-60 TCRbeta diversity in some patients. At the one-year point after transplant, T-cell counts and TCRbeta diversity were found to come mostly from T cells that had been newly produced. Expanded clones from the graft, numbering several hundred, reportedly supplied alpha-beta T cells about two months after transplant.

The CDR3 contains 14 residues. The V end was cut by 3 bases, the J end by 0 bases, with 8 bases between. Preparation of the TCRbeta library involved a method that used unique molecular identifiers. TCRdb redid the calling of the PCR reads with MiXCR, one entry per CDR3 protein. The data show around 960,000 distinct CDR3 sequences, about 29% seen once. Points on this clonotype: Its specificity is not known.

Here the sequenced sample was PBMCs, mostly from graft donor cells, taken 360 days after TCRalphabeta/CD19-depleted stem cell transplant. The rearrangement uses TRBV12-3 or TRBV12-4 and TRBJ2-5; D uncertain. This TCR was recovered from a boy less than two years old who had a stem cell transplant for SCID, so the T cells may come from the graft donor. In DNA form, the CDR3 reads TGTGCCAGCAGTTTTCGGCCCCACCAAGAGACCCAGTACTTC. Translation gives CASSFRPHQETQYF.